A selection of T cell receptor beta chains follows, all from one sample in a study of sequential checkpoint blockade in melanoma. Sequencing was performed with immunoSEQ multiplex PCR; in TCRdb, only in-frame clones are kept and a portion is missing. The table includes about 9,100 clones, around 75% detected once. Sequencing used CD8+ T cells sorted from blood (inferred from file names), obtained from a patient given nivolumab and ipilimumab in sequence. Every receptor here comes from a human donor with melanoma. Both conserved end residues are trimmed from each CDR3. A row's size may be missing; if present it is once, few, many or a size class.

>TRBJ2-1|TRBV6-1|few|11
ASSLDSLNEQF
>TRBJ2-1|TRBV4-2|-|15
ASSLNMLAGVINEQF
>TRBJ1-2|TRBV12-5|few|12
ASGFLTGADGYT
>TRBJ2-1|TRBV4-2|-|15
ASSHAGLAGSYNEQF
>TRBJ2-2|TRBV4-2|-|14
ASSQEASGGGGELF
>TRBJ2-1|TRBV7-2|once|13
ASSFTSGGDNEQF
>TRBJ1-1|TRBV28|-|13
ASGTGRALYTEAF
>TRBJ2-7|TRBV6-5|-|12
ASSYSERSYEQY
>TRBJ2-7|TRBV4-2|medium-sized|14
ASSQDEPDRAYEQY
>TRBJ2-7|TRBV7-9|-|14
ASSPPSGTLLYEQY
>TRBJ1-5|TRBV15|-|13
ATSRDAGVNQPQH
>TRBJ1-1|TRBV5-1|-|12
ASSLFRGRTEAF
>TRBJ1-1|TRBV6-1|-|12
ASNSGEGGAEAF
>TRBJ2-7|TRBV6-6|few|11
ASSYSVRGEQY
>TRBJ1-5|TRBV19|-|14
ASSPIGGRIIQPQH
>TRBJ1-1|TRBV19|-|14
ASSPGQGPVDTEAF
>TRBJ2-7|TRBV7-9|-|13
ASSLGPGQGYEQY
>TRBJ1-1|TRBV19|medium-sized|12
ASSIGGEDTEAF
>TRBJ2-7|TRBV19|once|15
ASSIKRGDRGSYEQY
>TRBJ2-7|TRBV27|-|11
ASSPSSYYEQY
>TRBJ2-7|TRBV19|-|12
ASSIGGLSYEQY
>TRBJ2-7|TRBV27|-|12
ASSLLGQGDEQY